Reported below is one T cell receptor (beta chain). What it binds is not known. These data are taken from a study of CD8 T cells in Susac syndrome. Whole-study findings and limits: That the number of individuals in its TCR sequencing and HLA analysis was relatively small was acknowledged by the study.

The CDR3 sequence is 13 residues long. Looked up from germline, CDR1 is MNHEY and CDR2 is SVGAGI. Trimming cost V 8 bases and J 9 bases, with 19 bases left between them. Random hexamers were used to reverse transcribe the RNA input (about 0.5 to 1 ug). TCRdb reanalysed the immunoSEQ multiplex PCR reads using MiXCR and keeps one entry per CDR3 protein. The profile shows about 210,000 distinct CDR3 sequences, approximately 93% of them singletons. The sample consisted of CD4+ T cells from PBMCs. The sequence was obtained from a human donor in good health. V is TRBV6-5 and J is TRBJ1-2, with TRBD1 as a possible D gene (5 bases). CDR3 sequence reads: CASGGIQGTSYTF. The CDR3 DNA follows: TGTGCCAGCGGGGGGATTCAGGGAACGAGCTACACCTTC.